Listed below are T cell receptor beta chains from one sample, sequenced in a study of shared clonotypes between healthy human individuals. Method: immunoSEQ multiplex PCR; TCRdb's copy keeps in-frame clones and lacks some. Seen here are 1,100,000 or so clones, around 78% observed once, and the top ten hold approximately 0.52%. The sequenced sample consisted of memory CD4+ T cells from PBMCs. The receptors derive from a young man in good health. Some clones in this sample may be carry-over from other donors' samples. CDR3s include the opening cysteine and the closing phenylalanine or tryptophan. The D gene is left open where the match is weak. Clone size is given for some rows only: seen once, a few or many times, or a class if the clone is expanded.

clone_size: NA
j_call: TRBJ2-5
d_call: TRBD2
v_call: TRBV6-6
cdr3_nt: TGTGCCAGCTCTCGGCGGGAGGGATGGGAGACCCAGTACTTC
cdr3_aa: CASSRREGWETQYF

clone_size: once
j_call: TRBJ2-3
d_call: NA
v_call: TRBV5-4
cdr3_nt: TGTGCCAGCAGCGTCGACATGGCGGCAGATACGCAGTATTTT
cdr3_aa: CASSVDMAADTQYF

clone_size: NA
j_call: TRBJ1-5
d_call: NA
v_call: TRBV6-1
cdr3_nt: TGTGCCAGCAGGCAGGGTAGCAATCAGCCCCAGCATTTT
cdr3_aa: CASRQGSNQPQHF

clone_size: NA
j_call: TRBJ2-7
d_call: NA
v_call: TRBV7-9
cdr3_nt: TGTGCCAGCAGCTTAGAGATAGGCAGAACCTACGAGCAGTACTTC
cdr3_aa: CASSLEIGRTYEQYF

clone_size: NA
j_call: TRBJ2-2
d_call: TRBD1
v_call: TRBV5-8
cdr3_nt: TGTGCCAGCAGCTTGGGGACAGGGGGTGCGGACACCGGGGAGCTGTTTTTT
cdr3_aa: CASSLGTGGADTGELFF

clone_size: NA
j_call: TRBJ2-3
d_call: NA
v_call: TRBV7-3
cdr3_nt: TGTGCCAGCAGCTTACTGGCAGGTACAGATACGCAGTATTTT
cdr3_aa: CASSLLAGTDTQYF

clone_size: NA
j_call: TRBJ2-2
d_call: NA
v_call: TRBV6-6
cdr3_nt: TGTGCCAGCAGTTACCCTTTGTCCACCGGGGAGCTGTTTTTT
cdr3_aa: CASSYPLSTGELFF

clone_size: NA
j_call: TRBJ2-7
d_call: NA
v_call: TRBV28
cdr3_nt: TGTGCCAGCAGTAAGATCGTTCCTTACGAGCAGTACTTC
cdr3_aa: CASSKIVPYEQYF

clone_size: NA
j_call: TRBJ2-3
d_call: TRBD2
v_call: TRBV4-2
cdr3_nt: TGTGCCAGCAGCCAAGGACTAGCGGGAGGGATGGATACGCAGTATTTT
cdr3_aa: CASSQGLAGGMDTQYF

clone_size: NA
j_call: TRBJ1-2
d_call: NA
v_call: TRBV4-2
cdr3_nt: TGTGCCAGCAGCCAACTCGACGGCGATAACTATGGCTACACCTTC
cdr3_aa: CASSQLDGDNYGYTF

clone_size: NA
j_call: TRBJ1-4
d_call: NA
v_call: TRBV25-1
cdr3_nt: TGTGCCAGCAGCCATCGGGCCGCCCATGAAAAACTGTTTTTT
cdr3_aa: CASSHRAAHEKLFF

clone_size: NA
j_call: TRBJ1-1
d_call: TRBD1
v_call: TRBV7-6
cdr3_nt: TGTGCCAGCAGCGCGGGACAGCTGAACACTGAAGCTTTCTTT
cdr3_aa: CASSAGQLNTEAFF

clone_size: once
j_call: TRBJ2-2
d_call: NA
v_call: TRBV2
cdr3_nt: TGTGCCAGCAGGGGGGACTGGAACACCGGGGAGCTGTTTTTT
cdr3_aa: CASRGDWNTGELFF

clone_size: NA
j_call: TRBJ2-1
d_call: TRBD2
v_call: TRBV27
cdr3_nt: TGTGCCAGCAAATTAGCGGGAGCCTACAATGAGCAGTTCTTC
cdr3_aa: CASKLAGAYNEQFF

clone_size: NA
j_call: TRBJ2-5
d_call: TRBD2
v_call: TRBV5-1
cdr3_nt: TGCGCCAGCAGCCCTAGCGGGATAACAGAGACCCAGTACTTC
cdr3_aa: CASSPSGITETQYF

clone_size: NA
j_call: TRBJ2-5
d_call: TRBD2
v_call: TRBV5-1
cdr3_nt: TGCGCCAGCCTCCCTAGCGGGAGGGCTGGGGAGACCCAGTACTTC
cdr3_aa: CASLPSGRAGETQYF

clone_size: once
j_call: TRBJ2-5
d_call: NA
v_call: TRBV15
cdr3_nt: TGTGCCACCAGCAGAGGTCCCACAGAGACCCAGTACTTC
cdr3_aa: CATSRGPTETQYF

clone_size: NA
j_call: TRBJ2-1
d_call: NA
v_call: TRBV5-5
cdr3_nt: TGTGCCAGCAGCTTTGAGCACGGATCCGTCTACAATGAGCAGTTCTTC
cdr3_aa: CASSFEHGSVYNEQFF

clone_size: NA
j_call: TRBJ2-7
d_call: NA
v_call: TRBV6-5
cdr3_nt: TGTGCCATCACTACTGACTCCTACGAGCAGTACTTC
cdr3_aa: CAITTDSYEQYF

clone_size: NA
j_call: TRBJ1-5
d_call: TRBD1
v_call: TRBV5-1
cdr3_nt: TGCGCCAGCAGCTTGACAGGGGGCGGACAGCCCCAGCATTTT
cdr3_aa: CASSLTGGGQPQHF

clone_size: once
j_call: TRBJ2-1
d_call: TRBD2
v_call: TRBV7-9
cdr3_nt: TGTGCCAGCAGCCATGTAGCGGGAGGGTCCTACAATGAGCAGTTCTTC
cdr3_aa: CASSHVAGGSYNEQFF

clone_size: NA
j_call: TRBJ1-1
d_call: NA
v_call: TRBV18
cdr3_nt: TGTGCCAGCTCACGCCTCAAGTACACTGAAGCTTTCTTT
cdr3_aa: CASSRLKYTEAFF

clone_size: NA
j_call: TRBJ2-1
d_call: NA
v_call: TRBV7-3
cdr3_nt: TGTGCCAGCAGCTTTAGGGGGTTCTCCTACAATGAGCAGTTCTTC
cdr3_aa: CASSFRGFSYNEQFF

clone_size: few
j_call: TRBJ1-4
d_call: NA
v_call: TRBV5-5
cdr3_nt: TGTGCCAGCAGCTTGCCGTCAACAACTAATGAAAAACTGTTTTTT
cdr3_aa: CASSLPSTTNEKLFF

clone_size: NA
j_call: TRBJ2-7
d_call: NA
v_call: TRBV28
cdr3_nt: TGTGCCAGCAGTTCACGAACCTACGAGCAGTACTTC
cdr3_aa: CASSSRTYEQYF

clone_size: NA
j_call: TRBJ1-4
d_call: NA
v_call: TRBV27
cdr3_nt: TGTGCCAGCAGTTTAGCCGGAAAACTGTTTTTT
cdr3_aa: CASSLAGKLFF

clone_size: few
j_call: TRBJ1-1
d_call: NA
v_call: TRBV9
cdr3_nt: TGTGCCAGCAGCGTAGACTGGAACACTGAAGCTTTCTTT
cdr3_aa: CASSVDWNTEAFF

clone_size: NA
j_call: TRBJ1-5
d_call: NA
v_call: TRBV19
cdr3_nt: TGTGCCAGTGGGAGAGGTTTTTTAGGCAATCAGCCCCAGCATTTT
cdr3_aa: CASGRGFLGNQPQHF

clone_size: NA
j_call: TRBJ1-5
d_call: TRBD1
v_call: TRBV5-4
cdr3_nt: TGTGCCAGCAGCTTGATGGGACAGGGCAACAATCAGCCCCAGCATTTT
cdr3_aa: CASSLMGQGNNQPQHF

clone_size: NA
j_call: TRBJ2-2
d_call: TRBD1
v_call: TRBV27
cdr3_nt: TGTGCCAGCAGGGGGACAGGGGCCACCGGGGAGCTGTTTTTT
cdr3_aa: CASRGTGATGELFF

clone_size: NA
j_call: TRBJ1-4
d_call: NA
v_call: TRBV15
cdr3_nt: TGTGCCACCAGCAGACCCACCGGGCCCCCGACTAGGGATGAAAAACTGTTTTTT
cdr3_aa: CATSRPTGPPTRDEKLFF

clone_size: NA
j_call: TRBJ2-7
d_call: NA
v_call: TRBV5-1
cdr3_nt: TGCGCCAGCAGCCTGAGGGGTTCTGGAGACGAGCAGTACTTC
cdr3_aa: CASSLRGSGDEQYF

clone_size: NA
j_call: TRBJ1-5
d_call: NA
v_call: TRBV28
cdr3_nt: TGTGCCAGCAGTTTGGGAAGGCGCGCGAGCAATCAGCCCCAGCATTTT
cdr3_aa: CASSLGRRASNQPQHF

clone_size: once
j_call: TRBJ2-7
d_call: TRBD1
v_call: TRBV5-1
cdr3_nt: TGCGCCAGCAGCCTGACCGGGACAGGGGGGATAGGGTACGAGCAGTACTTC
cdr3_aa: CASSLTGTGGIGYEQYF

clone_size: NA
j_call: TRBJ1-2
d_call: NA
v_call: TRBV30
cdr3_nt: TGTGCCTGGAGTGTAAATCTCTATGGCTACACCTTC
cdr3_aa: CAWSVNLYGYTF

clone_size: NA
j_call: TRBJ2-2
d_call: NA
v_call: TRBV19
cdr3_nt: TGTGCCAGTAGTATACTTAGACTTGGGGGGAGAGGGAGCGCCGGGGAGCTGTTTTTT
cdr3_aa: CASSILRLGGRGSAGELFF

clone_size: many
j_call: TRBJ1-1
d_call: NA
v_call: TRBV19
cdr3_nt: TGTGCCAGTACCCCACCCCTCGGGCGGGGGGCGACCAAGAACACTGAAGCTTTCTTT
cdr3_aa: CASTPPLGRGATKNTEAFF

clone_size: NA
j_call: TRBJ2-3
d_call: NA
v_call: TRBV30
cdr3_nt: TGTGCCTGCACGTTGAGCACATACACAGATACGCAGTATTTT
cdr3_aa: CACTLSTYTDTQYF

clone_size: NA
j_call: TRBJ1-4
d_call: TRBD1
v_call: TRBV9
cdr3_nt: TGTGCCAGCAGCACCCACAGGGGGCTCGTTGGGGAAAAACTGTTTTTT
cdr3_aa: CASSTHRGLVGEKLFF

clone_size: once
j_call: TRBJ2-7
d_call: NA
v_call: TRBV19
cdr3_nt: TGTGCCAGTAGTGGTCCAGCCTTTGGGGAGCAGTACTTC
cdr3_aa: CASSGPAFGEQYF

clone_size: NA
j_call: TRBJ1-2
d_call: NA
v_call: TRBV4-3
cdr3_nt: TGCGCCAGCAGCCCGTCGGGGCGCTCTAACTATGGCTACACCTTC
cdr3_aa: CASSPSGRSNYGYTF

clone_size: NA
j_call: TRBJ2-7
d_call: TRBD2
v_call: TRBV11-2
cdr3_nt: TGTGCCAGCAGCTTAACTAGCGGGAGGCGAGTTCGGGGGTACGAGCAGTACTTC
cdr3_aa: CASSLTSGRRVRGYEQYF

clone_size: NA
j_call: TRBJ2-2
d_call: TRBD1
v_call: TRBV11-3
cdr3_nt: TGTGCCAGCAACGGGGACAGGGGGGACACCGGGGAGCTGTTTTTT
cdr3_aa: CASNGDRGDTGELFF

clone_size: NA
j_call: TRBJ2-3
d_call: NA
v_call: TRBV4-2
cdr3_nt: TGTGCCAGCAGCCAAGCTAGCGTTGCCGATACGCAGTATTTT
cdr3_aa: CASSQASVADTQYF

clone_size: NA
j_call: TRBJ2-1
d_call: TRBD1
v_call: TRBV27
cdr3_nt: TGTGCCAGTTCGGACAGGGGGAGGCAGTTCTTC
cdr3_aa: CASSDRGRQFF

clone_size: NA
j_call: TRBJ2-7
d_call: TRBD2
v_call: TRBV29-1
cdr3_nt: TGCAGCGTTGTGGTAGCGGGAGGTTCCGAGCAGTACTTC
cdr3_aa: CSVVVAGGSEQYF

clone_size: NA
j_call: TRBJ1-2
d_call: TRBD1
v_call: TRBV28
cdr3_nt: TGTGCCAGCAGTTATCCAGGATCCGGGACAGACAACTATGGCTACACCTTC
cdr3_aa: CASSYPGSGTDNYGYTF

clone_size: NA
j_call: TRBJ1-2
d_call: NA
v_call: TRBV5-1
cdr3_nt: TGCGCCAGCAGCTTGGGCCGGGACGCTCTAGCAATCTTC
cdr3_aa: CASSLGRDALAIF